This T cell receptor beta chain was identified in a study of neoadjuvant nivolumab and ipilimumab in lung cancer. CDR1 and CDR2 (germline): SGDLS, YYNGEE. The CDR3 runs to 16 residues. The V gene lost 0 bases and the J gene lost 2 bases, with 15 bases spanning the gap. Concerning this clone itself: Its antigen is not identified.

Overall study results and limits: Resected tumors had greater TCR richness and clonality than uninvolved lung. Pathologic regression was not significantly tied to TCR clonality.

Here immunoSEQ multiplex PCR was the method, and the copy in TCRdb shows in-frame clones only, minus some. The sample records 5,000 or so clones, about 70% being singletons. The receptor comes from an adult with non-small cell lung cancer. This specimen was tumor tissue, taken after neoadjuvant nivolumab, alone or with ipilimumab, at or shortly before surgery. V usage is TRBV9 and J usage is TRBJ2-7; either TRBD1 or TRBD2 may supply D (7 bases each). CDR3 loop: CASSVGGRGRAYEQYF. Here the CDR3 DNA reads TGTGCCAGCAGCGTAGGCGGCAGGGGGAGGGCCTACGAGCAGTACTTC. The full variable domain, its missing parts supplied by reference TRBV9 and TRBJ2-7, is DSGVTQTPKHLITATGQRVTLRCSPRSGDLSVYWYQQSLDQGLQFLIQYYNGEERAKGNILERFSAQQFPDLHSELNLSSLELGDSALYFCASSVGGRGRAYEQYFGPGTRLTVT.